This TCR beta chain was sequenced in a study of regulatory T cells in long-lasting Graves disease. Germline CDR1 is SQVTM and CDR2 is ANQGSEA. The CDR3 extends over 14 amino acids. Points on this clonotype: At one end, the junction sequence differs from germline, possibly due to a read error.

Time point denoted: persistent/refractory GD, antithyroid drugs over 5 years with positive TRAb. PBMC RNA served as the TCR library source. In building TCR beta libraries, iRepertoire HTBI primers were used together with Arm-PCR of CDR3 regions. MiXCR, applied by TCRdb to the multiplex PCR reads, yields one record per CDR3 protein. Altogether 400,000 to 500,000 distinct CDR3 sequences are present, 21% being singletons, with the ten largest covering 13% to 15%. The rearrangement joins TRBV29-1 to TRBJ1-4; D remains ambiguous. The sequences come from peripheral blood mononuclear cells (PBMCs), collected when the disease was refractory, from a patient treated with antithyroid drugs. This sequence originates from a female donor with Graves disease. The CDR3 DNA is TGCAGCGTTGCGTTTTACTCAACTAATGAAGAACTGTTTTTT. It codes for CSVAFYSTNEELFF.